This record concerns one TCR beta chain sequence. As yet, its antigen is unknown. The sample belongs to a study of cytotoxic CD8 clonotypes in ibrutinib-treated CLL. Whole-study findings and limits: While tracking circulating CD8+ T-cell counts, baseline clonality exceeded that of age-matched healthy donors. Clonality rose at ibrutinib response and fell back toward baseline at progression.

In germline, CDR1 is SEHNR, CDR2 FQNEAQ (reference sequence). The CDR3 has 12 amino acids. Trimming removed 4 bases from V and 5 bases from J, with 8 bases in between. Sequencing sought depths of 1 in 200,000 to 1 in 1 million T cells. The repertoire was sequenced with immunoSEQ multiplex PCR; TCRdb's copy has only in-frame clones and lacks some. The data show about 270,000 clones, 65% to 85% seen once. This chain connects TRBV7-9 to TRBJ1-1; weak D call: TRBD1 (6 bases). The sequence came from a human donor with chronic lymphocytic leukemia. Sequences were derived from PBMCs, sampled at disease progression, from a patient treated with ibrutinib. Written as DNA, the CDR3 is TGTGCCAGCAGCTACAGGGTTACTGAAGCTTTCTTT. This gives the protein CASSYRVTEAFF. The full variable domain, its missing parts supplied by reference TRBV7-9 and TRBJ1-1, is DTGVSQNPRHKITKRGQNVTFRCDPISEHNRLYWYRQTLGQGPEFLTYFQNEAQLEKSRLLSDRFSAERPKGSFSTLEIQRTEQGDSAMYLCASSYRVTEAFFGQGTRLTVV.